The 28 T cell receptor beta chains below were found in one sample sequenced in a study of technical replicates of blood from a few donors. The method was immunoSEQ multiplex PCR; TCRdb's version includes in-frame clones alone and lacks a portion of them. The profile shows about 59,000 clones, around 97% of them singletons. The sample comprised T cells isolated from PBMCs. The receptor source for this set is a human donor in good health.

This clone was observed once. The V and J genes are TRBV7-6 and TRBJ2-1; the match to TRBD2 covers 12 bases. The trim removed 5 bases at V and 6 bases at J, leaving 5 bases unmatched. CDR3 length: 15 amino acids. CDR1 SGHVS and CDR2 FNYEAQ come from the germline V gene. In DNA, the CDR3 is TGTGCCAGCAGCCAGCTAGCGGGGGGGCCCAATGAGCAGTTCTTC. Its protein is CASSQLAGGPNEQFF.

J is TRBJ2-1 and V is TRBV28, with D maybe TRBD1 (6 bases). Germline V gene data show CDR1 as MDHEN and CDR2 as SYDVKM. The length of the CDR3 is 15 residues. Trimming shortened V by 3 bases and J by 4 bases, and 13 bases separated the two germline ends. The chain's CDR3 is CASSLGAQGYNEQFF. The CDR3 nucleotides read TGTGCCAGCAGTTTGGGGGCGCAAGGGTACAATGAGCAGTTCTTC.

This clone was detected only once. The chain recombines TRBV6-5 with TRBJ2-3, with a possible D match to TRBD2 (6 bases). Germline assignment: CDR1 MNHEY and CDR2 SVGAGI. V lost 2 bases and J 6 bases, leaving 12 bases between the germline ends. This CDR3 is built from 14 residues. Here the CDR3 DNA reads TGTGCCAGCAGTTACCGGGACTTAGGGGATACGCAGTATTTT. Its translation: CASSYRDLGDTQYF.

The chain carries TRBV5-1 and TRBJ2-2, with 7 bases that match TRBD1. The ends lost 4 bases at V and 2 bases at J; junction bases unmatched: 14. The CDR3 is 18 residues long. Germline V gene sequence: CDR1 SGHRS, CDR2 YFSETQ. The CDR3 sequence is CASSSRDSTVRNTGELFF. The CDR3 region has the DNA TGCGCCAGCAGCAGCCGGGACAGTACCGTTCGAAACACCGGGGAGCTGTTTTTT.

The rearrangement links TRBV6-6 to TRBJ2-3, with TRBD2 identical over 7 bases. CDR1 MNHNY and CDR2 SVGAGI come from the germline V gene (reference sequence). Unmatched junction bases numbered 8, after V lost 6 bases and J lost 2 bases. The CDR3 consists of 15 residues. The CDR3, as DNA: TGTGCCAGCAGGGAAAGGACTAGGGACACAGATACGCAGTATTTT. Translated: CASRERTRDTDTQYF.

The gene calls are TRBV9 and TRBJ2-5; 15 bases are a match to TRBD2. CDR1 and CDR2 (germline): SGDLS, YYNGEE. Losses at the gene ends were 3 bases for V and 6 bases for J; bases not matched to a gene: 3. This CDR3 is 15 amino acids long. CDR3 sequence (DNA): TGTGCCAGCAGCGCAGGGACTAGCGGGGGGAAGACCCAGTACTTC. As protein: CASSAGTSGGKTQYF.

The chain employs TRBV11-3 and TRBJ2-7; 7 positions agree with TRBD1. Germline V gene lookup returns CDR1 SGHNT and CDR2 YENEEA. The CDR3 sequence is 15 residues long. Germline trimming cut 1 base from V and 4 bases from J; bases unmatched to any gene: 7. CDR3 in DNA: TGTGCCAGCAGCTTAGTAACAGGGGTAGGGTACGAGCAGTACTTC. Amino acids: CASSLVTGVGYEQYF.

This sequence joins TRBV6-5 and TRBJ1-2; 7 bases line up with TRBD1. The CDR3 spans 14 residues. Trimming at V came to 5 bases and at J to 4 bases, leaving 7 bases not matched to a gene. The germline V gene has CDR1 MNHEY and CDR2 SVGAGI. CDR3 sequence: CASSPDRVGYGYTF. Written as DNA, the CDR3 is TGTGCCAGCAGTCCCGACAGGGTTGGCTATGGCTACACCTTC.

The genes are TRBV2 and TRBJ1-2; a weak D match, TRBD1 (6 bases). The V and J ends lost 5 bases and 2 bases respectively, with 12 bases between them. This CDR3 comprises 14 residues. From germline, CDR1 is SNHLY and CDR2 FYNNEI. CDR3 sequence (DNA): TGTGCCAGCAGTAATAACGGACAGAACTATGGCTACACCTTC. As protein: CASSNNGQNYGYTF. The whole variable domain, filled in from reference TRBV2 and TRBJ1-2, reads EPEVTQTPSHQVTQMGQEVILRCVPISNHLYFYWYRQILGQKVEFLVSFYNNEISEKSEIFDDQFSVERPDGSNFTLKIRSTKLEDSAMYFCASSNNGQNYGYTFGSGTRLTVV.

The chain uses TRBV18 and TRBJ1-5; 9 nucleotides match TRBD1. The CDR3 sequence is 16 residues long. The ends lost 3 bases at V and 7 bases at J; junction bases unmatched: 10. Germline V gene sequence: CDR1 KGHSH, CDR2 LQKENI. CDR3 in amino acids: CASSPGQGTYEQPQHF. Written as DNA, the CDR3 is TGTGCCAGCTCACCGGGACAGGGAACGTATGAGCAGCCCCAGCATTTT. Filled out from reference TRBV18 and TRBJ1-5, the complete variable domain reads NAGVMQNPRHLVRRRGQEARLRCSPMKGHSHVYWYRQLPEEGLKFMVYLQKENIIDESGMPKERFSAEFPKEGPSILRIQQVVRGDSAAYFCASSPGQGTYEQPQHFGDGTRLSIL.

The J gene is TRBJ1-2, the V gene TRBV6-5; 7 nucleotides agree with TRBD1. The CDR3 consists of 13 residues. The trim removed 6 bases at V and 6 bases at J, leaving 7 bases unmatched. The germline V gene has CDR1 MNHEY and CDR2 SVGAGI. The CDR3 bases are TGTGCCAGCAGCCCGGGACAGACCCATGGCTACACCTTC. It translates to CASSPGQTHGYTF.

The genes are TRBV11-3 and TRBJ2-7; 8 bases are shared with TRBD1. The CDR3 contains 15 residues. The ends lost 5 bases at V and 7 bases at J; junction bases unmatched: 13. Germline CDR1 is SGHNT and CDR2 is YENEEA. The CDR3 region is CASSAGGRGAYEQYF. The CDR3, as DNA: TGTGCCAGCAGCGCAGGGGGCCGCGGGGCGTATGAGCAGTACTTC.

The rearrangement links TRBV5-1 to TRBJ2-1; tentatively, D is TRBD2 (7 bases). CDR3 length equals 15 residues. Germline CDR1 SGHRS, CDR2 YFSETQ. V was clipped by 4 bases and J by 3 bases, with 14 bases between them. In DNA form, the CDR3 reads TGCGCCAGCAGCCCGGGGGGCGGGAGCTACAATGAGCAGTTCTTC. This translates into CASSPGGGSYNEQFF. The full variable domain, completed using reference TRBV5-1 and TRBJ2-1, is KAGVTQTPRYLIKTRGQQVTLSCSPISGHRSVSWYQQTPGQGLQFLFEYFSETQRNKGNFPGRFSGRQFSNSRSEMNVSTLELGDSALYLCASSPGGGSYNEQFFGPGTRLTVL.

The CDR3 loop is CASRQGTGGTYEQYF. The DNA of the CDR3 is TGTGCCAGCAGACAAGGGACAGGGGGTACCTACGAGCAGTACTTC. The rearrangement joins TRBV7-9 to TRBJ2-7, with TRBD1 matching over 11 bases. CDR1 and CDR2 from the germline V gene are SEHNR and FQNEAQ (reference sequence). The CDR3 has 15 residues. V dropped 6 bases and J dropped 2; count of bases not matched to a gene: 6.

The rearrangement links TRBV11-3 to TRBJ2-7; the match to TRBD1 covers 10 bases. The CDR3 has 17 residues. The germline V gene encodes CDR1 SGHNT and CDR2 YENEEA. V dropped 4 bases and J dropped 4; count of bases not matched to a gene: 13. The CDR3: CASSSIEASGQGYEQYF. Here the CDR3 DNA reads TGTGCCAGCAGCTCGATTGAGGCTTCGGGACAGGGGTACGAGCAGTACTTC.

This chain links TRBV6-5 with TRBJ1-1; D is uncertain. Germline-derived CDR1 and CDR2 are MNHEY and SVGAGI. The CDR3 consists of 14 residues. Trimming took off 2 bases at V and 1 base at J, with 8 bases between the two ends. The CDR3 coding sequence is TGTGCCAGCAGTTACGGTCCTACGAACACTGAAGCTTTCTTT. Amino acids: CASSYGPTNTEAFF.

This clone came up a few times. This sequence joins TRBV7-3 and TRBJ2-2, with TRBD1 identical over 12 bases. The length of the CDR3 is 15 residues. The junction had 4 bases not matched to a gene; V was cut back by 5 bases and J by 6 bases. CDR1 is SGHTA, CDR2 FQGTGA, per germline. The CDR3 coding sequence is TGTGCCAGCAGCGCCCGGGACAGGGGGCCCGGGGAGCTGTTTTTT. Its translation: CASSARDRGPGELFF.

CDR3: CASSQASRMRLYGYTF. The CDR3, as DNA: TGCGCCAGCAGCCAAGCCTCCCGAATGAGGCTTTATGGCTACACCTTC. The V gene is TRBV4-1, the J gene TRBJ1-2; D is unresolved. The CDR3 consists of 16 residues. Trimming pared 1 base from V and 5 bases from J, leaving 17 bases between. Germline-derived CDR1 and CDR2 are MGHRA and YSYEKL.

This chain links TRBV18 with TRBJ1-2; D is perhaps TRBD1 (6 bases). This CDR3 has 19 amino acids. V shed 1 base and J shed 6 bases, with 27 bases lying between them. The germline V gene has CDR1 KGHSH and CDR2 LQKENI. The chain's CDR3 is CASSPREGVQTGPLNGYTF. CDR3 bases: TGTGCCAGCTCACCACGGGAAGGGGTGCAAACAGGGCCGCTTAATGGCTACACCTTC.

The rearrangement joins TRBV6-5 to TRBJ2-5; 13 positions agree with TRBD2. Trimming took 5 bases from V and 5 from J; bases not matched to a gene: 5. This CDR3 comprises 15 residues. Germline V lookup: CDR1 MNHEY, CDR2 SVGAGI. The CDR3 DNA is TGTGCCAGCAGTAGACTAGCGGGGGGCTGGGAGACCCAGTACTTC. Its translation is CASSRLAGGWETQYF.

This clone was counted a single time. An end of the junction differs from the germline gene, which may be a read error. V is TRBV10-3 and J is TRBJ2-1, with D uncertain. CDR3 length equals 15 residues. From germline, CDR1 is ENHRY and CDR2 SYGVKD. The CDR3 DNA is TGTGCCATCAGTGCGCCGCTCAAAACCAACAACGAGCAGTTCTTC. It translates to CAISAPLKTNNEQFF.

V usage is TRBV2 and J usage is TRBJ2-2; 7 bases are a match to TRBD1. This CDR3 is 16 amino acids long. Germline lookup yields CDR1 SNHLY and CDR2 FYNNEI. Trimming cost V 4 bases and J 4 bases; bases outside gene matches: 9. The CDR3 protein is CASSAVGGATTGELFF. DNA for the CDR3: TGTGCCAGCAGTGCTGTAGGGGGCGCAACCACCGGGGAGCTGTTTTTT. The full variable domain, in which reference TRBV2 and TRBJ2-2 provide the parts outside the CDR3, is EPEVTQTPSHQVTQMGQEVILRCVPISNHLYFYWYRQILGQKVEFLVSFYNNEISEKSEIFDDQFSVERPDGSNFTLKIRSTKLEDSAMYFCASSAVGGATTGELFFGEGSRLTVL.

J is TRBJ2-1 and V is TRBV4-1, with 9 nucleotides matching TRBD1. The CDR3 consists of 15 residues. CDR1 is MGHRA and CDR2 is YSYEKL in the germline V gene. V was clipped by 4 bases and J by 7 bases; unmatched bases: 8. The CDR3 protein is CASSRDRVGPNEQFF. The CDR3 coding sequence is TGCGCCAGCAGCCGGGACAGGGTCGGCCCAAATGAGCAGTTCTTC.

This sequence joins TRBV2 and TRBJ1-5; maybe TRBD1 (6 bases). V was cut by 6 bases and J by 10 bases, with 19 bases left in between. Germline V gene sequence: CDR1 SNHLY, CDR2 FYNNEI. The CDR3 is 14 amino acids. The CDR3 sequence: CASRKGQPPSPQHF. CDR3 sequence (DNA): TGTGCCAGCAGAAAAGGACAGCCTCCCAGCCCCCAGCATTTT.

This chain connects TRBV7-7 to TRBJ2-1; 7 positions match TRBD2. The CDR3 is made up of 16 amino acids. With 1 base clipped from V and 6 bases from J, the junction kept 9 bases outside the gene matches. Germline CDR1 reads SSHAT; CDR2 reads FNYEAQ (reference sequence). This chain's CDR3 is CASSLGPSGTPNEQFF. The CDR3 nucleotides are TGTGCCAGCAGCTTAGGTCCCAGCGGGACCCCCAATGAGCAGTTCTTC.

The V call is TRBV11-3, the J call TRBJ2-7, with D perhaps TRBD1 (6 bases). Looked up from germline, CDR1 is SGHNT and CDR2 is YENEEA. The CDR3 is made up of 13 amino acids. The V gene lost 1 base and the J gene lost 4 bases, with 8 bases spanning the gap. The CDR3 loop reads CASSLAQGYEQYF. For the CDR3, the DNA is TGTGCCAGCAGCTTAGCGCAGGGGTACGAGCAGTACTTC.

This clone was observed a handful of times. The V call is TRBV30, the J call TRBJ1-1, with D possibly being TRBD1 (5 bases). Germline V gene lookup returns CDR1 GTSNPN and CDR2 SVGIG (reference sequence). This CDR3 is 13 amino acids long. The V gene lost 0 bases and the J gene lost 5 bases, with 10 bases spanning the gap. The CDR3 region has the DNA TGTGCCTGGAGTGTAGGGGCGCGGACTGAAGCTTTCTTT. Translated: CAWSVGARTEAFF.

V is TRBV15 and J is TRBJ1-2; 7 bases map to TRBD1. CDR1 and CDR2 from the germline V gene are LNHNV and YYDKDF (reference sequence). This CDR3 is built from 15 residues. The V segment lost 9 bases and the J segment 0 bases; nucleotides outside the gene matches: 10. CDR3 nucleotides: TGTGCCACTGCACCGCGCAGGGGGGCTAACTATGGCTACACCTTC. It encodes CATAPRRGANYGYTF.